This TCR beta chain was recovered during a study of immune reconstitution after stem cell transplant in scleroderma (dated by TCRdb to the late 2010s). From the cysteine up to the phenylalanine, the CDR3 has a length of 15 residues. The entry retains the CDR3 DNA only, 45 bases that are in frame from base 1. Trimming accounts for 1 base at V and 3 bases at J, while the number of junction bases matched to no gene is 3. Taken from the germline V gene (reference sequence), the CDR1 and CDR2 loops are DFQATT and SNEGSKA. Comment on this clonotype: No cognate antigen has been identified for it. No quality values exist for individual bases; no much larger clone is one base distant.

The method was RT-PCR. The run used an Illumina MiSeq. TCRdb's own reprocessing of the public reads used fastp at Q25 and MiXCR and kept productive beta chains. Identical CDR3 protein sequences are pooled into one entry, listed with their most common genes and DNA. The sample has 2,000 to 3,000 distinct CDR3 sequences on record, approximately 11% of them singletons. In total, the top ten clones hold about 14% of the sample. The sample was taken before or after autologous hematopoietic stem cell transplantation (not recorded which). The sequence came from a female donor with systemic sclerosis. This receptor chain uses TRBV20-1 and TRBJ2-2, with 9 junctional bases fitting TRBD2. Here is the DNA: TGCAGTGCTAGAGTAGCGGGGGCCTACACCGGGGAGCTGTTTTTT. This codes for CSARVAGAYTGELFF.